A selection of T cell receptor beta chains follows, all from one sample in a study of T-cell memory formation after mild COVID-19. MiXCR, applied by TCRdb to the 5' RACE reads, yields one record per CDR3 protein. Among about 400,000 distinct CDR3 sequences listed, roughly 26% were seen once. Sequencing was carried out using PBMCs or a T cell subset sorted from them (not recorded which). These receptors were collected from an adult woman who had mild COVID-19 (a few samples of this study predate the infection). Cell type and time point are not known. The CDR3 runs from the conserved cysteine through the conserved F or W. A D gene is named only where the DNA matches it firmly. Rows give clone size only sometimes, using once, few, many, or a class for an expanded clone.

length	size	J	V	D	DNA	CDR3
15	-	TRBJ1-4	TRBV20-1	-	TGCAGTGCTAGAGGCGAACATGAGCCGAGGGAAAAACTGTTTTTT	CSARGEHEPREKLFF
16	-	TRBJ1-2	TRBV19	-	TGTGCCAGTAGTCGAACCATTATCGAAGCTAACTATGGCTACACCTTC	CASSRTIIEANYGYTF
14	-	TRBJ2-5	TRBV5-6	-	TGTGCCAGCAGCCGCGGTCCGACTCAAGAGACCCAGTACTTC	CASSRGPTQETQYF
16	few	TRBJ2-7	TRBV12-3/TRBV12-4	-	TGTGCCAGCAGTCACTCCGGGACCCCCGTCTCCCACGAGCAGTACTTC	CASSHSGTPVSHEQYF
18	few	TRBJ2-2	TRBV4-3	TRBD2	TGCGCCAGCAGCCAGGTGGCCCCGCGGGAGCAGGAGACCGGGGAGCTGTTTTTT	CASSQVAPREQETGELFF
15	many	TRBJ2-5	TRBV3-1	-	TGTGCCAGCAGCGCCGGGGGAGCGGGTCAAGAGACCCAGTACTTC	CASSAGGAGQETQYF
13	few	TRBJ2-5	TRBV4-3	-	TGCGCCAGCAGCCAAGATATGGGGACTCCCCAGTACTTC	CASSQDMGTPQYF
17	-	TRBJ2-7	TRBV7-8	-	TGTGCCAGCAGCCCCCACCGGATCGGCGGCAACTCCTACGAGCAGTACTTC	CASSPHRIGGNSYEQYF
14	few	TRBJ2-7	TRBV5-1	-	TGCGCCAGCAGCTTGGCCGGGCAGTCCTACGAGCAGTACTTC	CASSLAGQSYEQYF
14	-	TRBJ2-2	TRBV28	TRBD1	TGTGCCAGCAGTTCCGGACAGGCAACCGGGGAGCTGTTTTTT	CASSSGQATGELFF
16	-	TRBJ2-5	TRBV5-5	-	TGTGCCAGCAGGCGAATCGACAGCCCGTACCAAGAGACCCAGTACTTC	CASRRIDSPYQETQYF
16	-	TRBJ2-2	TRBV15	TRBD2	TGTGCCACCAGTAGGCGACTAGCGGGCGGCCACGGGGAGCTGTTTTTT	CATSRRLAGGHGELFF
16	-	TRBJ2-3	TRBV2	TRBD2	TGTGCCAGCAGTGAAGGTGGACTAGCGGGGGCGGATACGCAGTATTTT	CASSEGGLAGADTQYF
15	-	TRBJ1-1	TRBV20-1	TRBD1	TGCAGTGCTAAGGACAGGGACAGGATGGCCACTGAAGCTTTCTTT	CSAKDRDRMATEAFF
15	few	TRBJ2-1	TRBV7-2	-	TGTGCCAGCAGCTTAGCCGGGATGGTTGTCCATGAGCAGTTCTTC	CASSLAGMVVHEQFF
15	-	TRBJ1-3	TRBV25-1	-	TGTGCCAGCAGTGAGGATGCCGTATGGGGAAACACCATATATTTT	CASSEDAVWGNTIYF
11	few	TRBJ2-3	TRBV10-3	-	TGTGCCCGGGGGTTGGGAGATACGCAGTATTTT	CARGLGDTQYF
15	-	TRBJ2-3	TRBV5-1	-	TGCGCCAGCAGCTTTGGTGGTTGGGGCACAGATACGCAGTATTTT	CASSFGGWGTDTQYF
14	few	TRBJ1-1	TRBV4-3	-	TGCGCCAGCAGCCAAGATGTGGACAACACTGAAGCTTTCTTT	CASSQDVDNTEAFF
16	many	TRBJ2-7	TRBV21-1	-	TGTGCCAGCAGCACCCCTAATCGCCGGGGCCGTCGACGCGGGTACTTC	CASSTPNRRGRRRGYF
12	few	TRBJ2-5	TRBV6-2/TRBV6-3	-	TGTGCCAGCAGTTATCGGAGGGAGACCCAGTACTTC	CASSYRRETQYF
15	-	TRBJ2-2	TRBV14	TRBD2	TGTGCCAGCAGCACCGGACTAGCTCACACCGGGGAGCTGTTTTTT	CASSTGLAHTGELFF
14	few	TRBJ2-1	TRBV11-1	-	TGTGCCAGCAGCCCCCGACTGGAGAGGAATGAGCAGTTCTTC	CASSPRLERNEQFF
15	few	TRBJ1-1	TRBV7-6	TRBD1	TGTGCCAGCAGCTACGCCGGGACAGGGAGGACTGAAGCTTTCTTT	CASSYAGTGRTEAFF
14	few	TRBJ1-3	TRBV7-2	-	TGTGCCAGCAGCACTCCAGCGGCTGGAAACACCATATATTTT	CASSTPAAGNTIYF
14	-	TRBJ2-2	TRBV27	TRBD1	TGTGCCAGCAGGAGACAGGGTAATTCCGGGGAGCTGTTTTTT	CASRRQGNSGELFF
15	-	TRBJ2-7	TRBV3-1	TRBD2	TGTGCCAGCAGCCCCGTGGCGGGAGTTCCCTACGAGCAGTACTTC	CASSPVAGVPYEQYF
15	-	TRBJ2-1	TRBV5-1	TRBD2	TGCGCCAGCAGCCCCGGTGGAGCGGGGGTCAATGAGCAGTTCTTC	CASSPGGAGVNEQFF
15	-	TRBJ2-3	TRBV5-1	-	TGCGCCAGCAGCCCGCGGGGCCAAATCACAGATACGCAGTATTTT	CASSPRGQITDTQYF
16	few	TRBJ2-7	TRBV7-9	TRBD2	TGTGCCAGCAGCCAGGATGGGAGGGCCCTTACCTACGAGCAGTACTTC	CASSQDGRALTYEQYF
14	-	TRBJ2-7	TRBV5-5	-	TGTGCCAGCAGCCCACCGGGGGCCCCCTACGAGCAGTACTTC	CASSPPGAPYEQYF
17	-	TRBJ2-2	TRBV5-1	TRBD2	TGCGCCAGCAGCTTGATTCTAGCGGGAGATCACACCGGGGAGCTGTTTTTT	CASSLILAGDHTGELFF
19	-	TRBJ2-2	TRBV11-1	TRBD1	TGTGCCAGCAGCTTAGTGGGCAAAGGGACAGGTCCGAACACCGGGGAGCTGTTTTTT	CASSLVGKGTGPNTGELFF
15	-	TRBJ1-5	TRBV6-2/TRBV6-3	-	TGTGCCAGCAGTTACAGCGAATATAGCAATCAGCCCCAGCATTTT	CASSYSEYSNQPQHF
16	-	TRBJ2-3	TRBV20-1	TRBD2	TGCAGTGCTAGAGACCAGGGACTAGCGGGAGCAGATACGCAGTATTTT	CSARDQGLAGADTQYF
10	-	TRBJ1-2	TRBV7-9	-	TGTGCCAGCAGCTCCGGGAGCTACACCTTC	CASSSGSYTF
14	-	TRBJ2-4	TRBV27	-	TGTGCCAGCAGTTTATCAGGGCAGGGGAACATTCAGTACTTC	CASSLSGQGNIQYF
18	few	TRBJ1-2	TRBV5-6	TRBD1	TGTGCCAGCAGCTCTTTAGGCAGGGGACAGGGGGTCCGCTATGGCTACACCTTC	CASSSLGRGQGVRYGYTF
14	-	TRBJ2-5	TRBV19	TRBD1	TGTGCCACCTCATCCCGGGACAGGGCAGAGACCCAGTACTTC	CATSSRDRAETQYF
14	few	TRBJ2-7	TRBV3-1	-	TGTGCCAGCAGCCGCCTCGAGGGGGTTGGCGAGCAGTACTTC	CASSRLEGVGEQYF
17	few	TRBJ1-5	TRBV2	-	TGTGCCAGCAGTGAAGCCCCACGGGGGGTAGGCAATCAGCCCCAGCATTTT	CASSEAPRGVGNQPQHF
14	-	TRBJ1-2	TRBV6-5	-	TGTGGCAGCAGCCCCTCCGGGCAAATCTATGGCTACACCTTC	CGSSPSGQIYGYTF
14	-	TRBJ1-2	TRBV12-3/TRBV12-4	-	TGTGCCAGCAGGCCGACAGGACCTAACTATGGCTACACCTTC	CASRPTGPNYGYTF
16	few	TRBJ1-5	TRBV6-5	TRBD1	TGTGCCAGCAGTGCATCCCGGGACAGGGGAGGGCAGCCCCAGCATTTT	CASSASRDRGGQPQHF
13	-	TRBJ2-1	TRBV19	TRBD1	TGTGCCAGTAAGGACAGGCCTTACAATGAGCAGTTCTTC	CASKDRPYNEQFF
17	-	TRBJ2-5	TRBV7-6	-	TGTGCCAGCAGCTTAGAGCCGGGGCCCACGTACCAAGAGACCCAGTACTTC	CASSLEPGPTYQETQYF
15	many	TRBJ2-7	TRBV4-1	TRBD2	TGCGCCAGCAGCCAAGAGCCGGGACTAGCGGGCGAGCAGTACTTC	CASSQEPGLAGEQYF
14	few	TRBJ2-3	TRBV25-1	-	TGTGCCAGCAGTGAACCGGGGTCGACAGATACGCAGTATTTT	CASSEPGSTDTQYF